The 32 T cell receptor beta chains listed next were all sequenced from one sample in a study of cytomegalovirus exposure and HLA in healthy donors (dated by TCRdb to about 2017). Library preparation used the immunoSEQ multiplex PCR assay. A mixture of 60 forward primers for TCR Vbeta segments and 13 reverse primers for TCR Jbeta segments was used in the multiplex PCR. TCRdb holds this immuneACCESS table with in-frame rearrangements only. Some clones are missing; in checked studies, unresolved V genes explain under half, and the rest has no known cause. The sample table records more than 100,000 clones; roughly 80% of these occur just once. The top ten clonotypes cover about 3.3% of the sample. The material sequenced was PBMCs. Receptors originate from a woman in her twenties or thirties in good health and CMV-seropositive.

The chain uses TRBV14 and TRBJ2-2; 13 bases align to TRBD2. Germline trimming cut 4 bases from V and 6 bases from J; bases unmatched to any gene: 2. In germline, CDR1 is SGHDN, CDR2 FVKESK. The CDR3 is made up of 15 amino acids. The CDR3 DNA is TGTGCCAGCAGCCTACTAGCGGGGGGGCCCGGGGAGCTGTTTTTT. Its protein is CASSLLAGGPGELFF.

The chain joins TRBV28 to TRBJ1-4; D may be TRBD1 (6 bases). The V gene lost 6 bases and the J gene lost 2 bases, with 13 bases spanning the gap. This CDR3 region has 15 residues. Germline CDR1 MDHEN, CDR2 SYDVKM. Written as DNA, the CDR3 is TGTGCCAGCAGGTCCGGTGGGGGCACTAATGAAAAACTGTTTTTT. This translates into CASRSGGGTNEKLFF.

The chain couples TRBV30 to TRBJ2-1; 8 nucleotides align to TRBD1. V was clipped by 3 bases and J by 4 bases; unmatched bases: 2. Looked up from germline, CDR1 is GTSNPN and CDR2 is SVGIG (reference sequence). There are 13 residues in the CDR3. This CDR3 is CAWRDRDYNEQFF. CDR3 bases: TGTGCCTGGAGGGACAGGGATTACAATGAGCAGTTCTTC.

The chain has TRBV7-8 and TRBJ2-6; unclear D gene. Trimming stripped 8 bases from V and 1 base from J, with 9 bases between. The V gene's germline CDR1 is SGHVS and CDR2 FQNEAQ. The CDR3 covers 14 residues. The DNA for the CDR3 is TGTGCCAGCTCCCGTCCTTCTGGGGCCAACGTCCTGACTTTC. Amino acid sequence: CASSRPSGANVLTF. The full variable domain, in which reference TRBV7-8 and TRBJ2-6 provide the parts outside the CDR3, is GAGVSQSPRYKVAKRGQDVALRCDPISGHVSLFWYQQALGQGPEFLTYFQNEAQLDKSGLPSDRFFAERPEGSVSTLKIQRTQQEDSAVYLCASSRPSGANVLTFGAGSRLTVL.

CDR3 DNA: TGTGCCAGCAGTTACGGAGGGTCCTACGAGCAGTACTTC. Translating gives CASSYGGSYEQYF. This chain links TRBV6-6 with TRBJ2-7; possible D gene TRBD2, 6 bases. CDR1 and CDR2 from the germline V gene are MNHNY and SVGAGI (reference sequence). Trimming shortened V by 2 bases and J by 1 base, and 6 bases separated the two germline ends. The CDR3 runs 13 residues.

The chain is built from TRBV30 and TRBJ1-2; no clear D. This CDR3 comprises 14 residues. V lost 0 bases and J 4 bases, leaving 12 bases between the germline ends. CDR1 is GTSNPN and CDR2 is SVGIG in the germline V gene (reference sequence). CDR3: CAWSVRVFPYGYTF. As DNA, the CDR3 is TGTGCCTGGAGTGTACGAGTTTTCCCCTATGGCTACACCTTC.

This clone was seen just once. This chain uses TRBV5-5 with TRBJ2-7; no definite D call. The V and J ends lost 4 bases and 2 bases respectively, with 7 bases between them. This CDR3 region has 12 residues. CDR1 is SGHKS, CDR2 YYEKEE, per germline (reference sequence). This chain's CDR3 is CASSPETYEQYF. As DNA, the CDR3 is TGTGCCAGCAGCCCCGAGACCTACGAGCAGTACTTC.

This clone was recorded once. V usage is TRBV25-1 and J usage is TRBJ1-2; D uncertain. Germline CDR1 and CDR2: MGHDK and SYGVNS. The V gene lost 8 bases and the J gene lost 0 bases, with 13 bases spanning the gap. This CDR3 region has 14 residues. The chain's CDR3 is CASLSRSPNYGYTF. CDR3 DNA: TGTGCCAGCCTGTCCCGGAGCCCTAACTATGGCTACACCTTC.

The V and J genes are TRBV10-2 and TRBJ1-2, with a weak D call TRBD1 (6 bases). CDR1 and CDR2 (germline): WSHSY, SAAADI. V lost 2 bases and J 8 bases, leaving 12 bases between the germline ends. The CDR3 is 13 amino acids. In nucleotides, the CDR3 is TGCGCCAGCAGTGAGACCGGACAGCCGGGCTACACCTTC. Translated: CASSETGQPGYTF.

This sequence joins TRBV19 and TRBJ1-5, with D possibly being TRBD1 (6 bases). The CDR3 runs 14 residues. CDR1 and CDR2 (germline): LNHDA, SQIVND (reference sequence). With 9 bases removed from V and 3 bases from J, the gap between germline ends came to 15 bases. The CDR3 here is CASNQGIHNQPQHF. The CDR3 coding sequence is TGTGCCAGCAACCAGGGGATCCACAATCAGCCCCAGCATTTT. Full variable domain (outside the CDR3, taken from reference TRBV19 and TRBJ1-5): DGGITQSPKYLFRKEGQNVTLSCEQNLNHDAMYWYRQDPGQGLRLIYYSQIVNDFQKGDIAEGYSVSREKKESFPLTVTSAQKNPTAFYLCASNQGIHNQPQHFGDGTRLSIL.

The gene calls are TRBV5-1 and TRBJ1-1; D possibly corresponds to TRBD1 (5 bases). CDR1 and CDR2 (germline): SGHRS, YFSETQ. V shed 0 bases and J shed 2 bases, with 14 bases lying between them. The CDR3 is 16 amino acids. The CDR3 here is CASSLGRGDSNTEAFF. The CDR3, as DNA: TGCGCCAGCAGCTTGGGGCGGGGGGATTCAAACACTGAAGCTTTCTTT.

This chain joins TRBV4-2 and TRBJ2-3; 8 nucleotides align to TRBD1. Losses at the gene ends were 3 bases for V and 4 bases for J; bases not matched to a gene: 3. Germline lookup yields CDR1 LGHNA and CDR2 YNFKEQ. This CDR3 comprises 14 residues. CDR3 region: CASSQTGDADTQYF. The CDR3 DNA reads as TGTGCCAGCAGCCAGACAGGGGACGCAGATACGCAGTATTTT.

The chain uses TRBV5-6 and TRBJ1-1; D is uncertain. CDR1 SGHDT and CDR2 YYEEEE come from the germline V gene. There are 15 residues in the CDR3. V lost 2 bases and J 5 bases, leaving 16 bases between the germline ends. The CDR3 DNA reads TGTGCCAGCAGCTTCCGCCTAAGTGGGAGGACTGAAGCTTTCTTT. Translation: CASSFRLSGRTEAFF.

This sequence joins TRBV5-5 and TRBJ1-2; tentatively, D is TRBD1 (6 bases). CDR3 length: 13 residues. Deletions cut 1 base from V and 7 bases from J, with 11 bases between. Germline values: CDR1 SGHKS, CDR2 YYEKEE (reference sequence). The CDR3 region is CASSLRQESGYTF. DNA of the CDR3: TGTGCCAGCAGCTTGCGACAGGAGAGTGGCTACACCTTC.

The J gene is TRBJ2-2, the V gene TRBV7-6, with 9 bases that match TRBD1. The CDR3 extends over 17 amino acids. The V gene's germline CDR1 is SGHVS and CDR2 FNYEAQ. V was clipped by 2 bases and J by 4 bases; unmatched bases: 8. The CDR3 region is CASSLHGTGLSTGELFF. The CDR3 region has the DNA TGTGCCAGCAGCTTACATGGGACAGGGTTAAGCACCGGGGAGCTGTTTTTT.

The chain recombines TRBV9 with TRBJ2-2; TRBD2 matches 9 bases. Germline CDR1 SGDLS, CDR2 YYNGEE. With 0 bases clipped from V and 0 bases from J, the junction kept 3 bases outside the gene matches. The CDR3 has 17 residues. The CDR3, as DNA: TGTGCCAGCAGCGTAGCTCGACTAGCGGCGAACACCGGGGAGCTGTTTTTT. It encodes CASSVARLAANTGELFF.

This clone was observed a handful of times. The rearrangement links TRBV7-2 to TRBJ2-2, with D perhaps TRBD1 (6 bases). Germline V gives CDR1 SGHTA, CDR2 FQGNSA. CDR3 length equals 15 residues. V lost 5 bases to trimming and J lost 1 base, with 11 bases between them. CDR3 residues: CASSLKTGNTGELFF. CDR3 bases: TGTGCCAGCAGCCTAAAGACAGGGAACACCGGGGAGCTGTTTTTT.

The chain links TRBV2 to TRBJ1-5; D gene uncertain. Deletions cut 0 bases from V and 0 bases from J, with 12 bases between. CDR1 is SNHLY and CDR2 is FYNNEI in the germline V gene. The CDR3 is made up of 17 amino acids. CDR3 protein: CASSEAPTGISNQPQHF. CDR3 bases: TGTGCCAGCAGTGAAGCGCCTACCGGGATTAGCAATCAGCCCCAGCATTTT.

This clone was observed a handful of times. The rearrangement uses TRBV19 and TRBJ2-6; 8 nucleotides align to TRBD1. After removal of 5 bases from V and 2 bases from J, the junction contained 11 bases not matched to a gene. Germline CDR1 LNHDA, CDR2 SQIVND (reference sequence). The CDR3 contains 18 residues. The CDR3 region is CASSSRGGQGTGANVLTF. The CDR3 nucleotides read TGTGCCAGTAGTTCAAGGGGCGGACAGGGTACTGGGGCCAACGTCCTGACTTTC.

Here the CDR3 DNA reads TGTGCCAGCAGTTCAGGCGGGGCGAACAATGAGCAGTTCTTC. Its translation is CASSSGGANNEQFF. The rearrangement links TRBV6-5 to TRBJ2-1; D may be TRBD2 (6 bases). CDR3 length: 14 residues. Germline CDR1 MNHEY, CDR2 SVGAGI. V lost 4 bases and J 5 bases, leaving 12 bases between the germline ends.

This clone showed up just a few times. Other DNA sequences within the sample encode an identical CDR3. The chain uses TRBV7-9 and TRBJ2-3; unclear D gene. The length of the CDR3 is 11 residues. V was pared by 2 bases and J by 5 bases, with 2 bases between. The germline CDR1 and CDR2 sequences are SEHNR and FQNEAQ (reference sequence). CDR3 DNA sequence: TGTGCCAGCAGCTTACGAGATACGCAGTATTTT. Translation gives CASSLRDTQYF.

V usage is TRBV5-5 and J usage is TRBJ2-3; D is unresolved. Trimming stripped 1 base from V and 6 bases from J, with 15 bases between. The CDR3 runs to 15 residues. Per germline, CDR1 SGHKS and CDR2 YYEKEE (reference sequence). CDR3 residues: CASSLTPSGRDTQYF. The CDR3 coding sequence is TGTGCCAGCAGCTTGACGCCTAGTGGTCGGGATACGCAGTATTTT.

This rearrangement joins TRBV6-1 to TRBJ2-1; TRBD2 aligns across 8 bases. Trimming took 7 bases from V and 15 from J; bases not matched to a gene: 5. The CDR3 is 10 residues long. Germline CDR1 MNHNS, CDR2 SASEGT. The CDR3 DNA sequence: TGTGCCAGCAAGGGCGGGGGGAGGTTCTTC. This sequence encodes CASKGGGRFF.

V usage is TRBV10-3 and J usage is TRBJ1-2; possibly TRBD1 for D (6 bases). CDR1 is ENHRY and CDR2 is SYGVKD in the germline V gene. With 6 bases removed from V and 7 bases from J, the gap between germline ends came to 15 bases. This CDR3 region has 13 residues. The chain's CDR3 is CAIRGAGEGGYTF. CDR3 DNA: TGTGCCATCAGGGGCGCAGGGGAGGGTGGCTACACCTTC.

The count of this clone is one. The J gene is TRBJ2-7, the V gene TRBV5-1, with 7 bases identical to TRBD1. Trimming at V came to 4 bases and at J to 10 bases, leaving 17 bases not matched to a gene. CDR3 length equals 15 residues. From germline, CDR1 is SGHRS and CDR2 YFSETQ. This CDR3 is CASSADSGTATRQYF. The CDR3 coding sequence is TGCGCCAGCAGCGCGGATTCCGGGACAGCTACGAGACAGTACTTC.

V gene TRBV7-2 combines with J gene TRBJ2-5; possibly TRBD1 for D (5 bases). Trimming stripped 5 bases from V and 5 bases from J, with 12 bases between. Germline V lookup: CDR1 SGHTA, CDR2 FQGNSA. This CDR3 is built from 13 residues. The chain's CDR3 is CASSRSGSETQYF. The CDR3 nucleotides are TGTGCCAGCAGCCGGTCAGGGTCGGAGACCCAGTACTTC.

This chain joins TRBV11-3 and TRBJ2-2, with 10 bases fitting TRBD1. Trimming removed 3 bases from V and 3 bases from J; junction bases left unmatched: 7. In germline, CDR1 is SGHNT, CDR2 YENEEA. The CDR3 has 17 amino acids. The CDR3 is CASSFEAGTGDTGELFF. Here the CDR3 DNA reads TGTGCCAGCAGCTTTGAGGCTGGGACAGGGGACACCGGGGAGCTGTTTTTT. Combining the CDR3 with reference TRBV11-3 and TRBJ2-2 gives the whole variable domain EAGVVQSPRYKIIEKKQPVAFWCNPISGHNTLYWYLQNLGQGPELLIRYENEEAVDDSQLPKDRFSAERLKGVDSTLKIQPAELGDSAVYLCASSFEAGTGDTGELFFGEGSRLTVL.

The chain combines TRBV5-6 with TRBJ1-3, with 7 positions matching TRBD1. J lost 4 bases, V lost 0 bases, and 7 bases had no gene match. In germline, CDR1 is SGHDT, CDR2 YYEEEE. The CDR3 runs to 16 residues. The CDR3 DNA sequence: TGTGCCAGCAGCTTGGGACAGGGAAGAGAAGGAAACACCATATATTTT. It codes for CASSLGQGREGNTIYF.

CDR3 DNA: TGTGCCAGCAGCTTAAGGGGCTACCAAGAGACCCAGTACTTC. Its protein product is CASSLRGYQETQYF. The chain carries TRBV5-6 and TRBJ2-5; perhaps TRBD1 as D (5 bases). Germline values: CDR1 SGHDT, CDR2 YYEEEE. V was shortened by 2 bases and J by 0 bases, with 8 bases between the two germline ends. The CDR3 has 14 residues.

The chain recombines TRBV5-4 with TRBJ2-2, with 8 bases lining up with TRBD1. The CDR3 length is 15 residues. Germline V gene data show CDR1 as SGHNT and CDR2 as YYREEE (reference sequence). With 3 bases clipped from V and 4 bases from J, the junction kept 5 bases outside the gene matches. This chain's CDR3 is CASSSGTGATGELFF. The CDR3 nucleotides are TGTGCCAGCAGCTCCGGGACAGGTGCCACCGGGGAGCTGTTTTTT.

V and J are TRBV30 and TRBJ2-7, with 9 bases fitting TRBD2. CDR1 and CDR2 (germline): GTSNPN, SVGIG (reference sequence). The CDR3 loop spans 13 amino acids. V was pared by 4 bases and J by 3 bases, with 4 bases of the junction left unmatched. The CDR3 region is CAWTRGGNYEQYF. The CDR3, as DNA: TGTGCCTGGACGCGGGGGGGCAACTACGAGCAGTACTTC. The entire variable domain, with the rest obtained from reference TRBV30 and TRBJ2-7, is as follows: SQTIHQWPATLVQPVGSPLSLECTVEGTSNPNLYWYRQAAGRGLQLLFYSVGIGQISSEVPQNLSASRPQDRQFILSSKKLLLSDSGFYLCAWTRGGNYEQYFGPGTRLTVT.

The rearrangement joins TRBV9 to TRBJ2-7; TRBD2 aligns across 8 bases. This CDR3 is 14 amino acids long. V shed 3 bases, J shed 2 bases, and the junction held 4 bases outside the gene matches. CDR1 and CDR2 (germline): SGDLS, YYNGEE. DNA of the CDR3: TGTGCCAGCAGCGAGAGCGGGGGCGCCTACGAGCAGTACTTC. The encoded protein is CASSESGGAYEQYF.